These 23 T cell receptor beta chains were all obtained from the same sample, sequenced in a study of regulatory T cells in long-lasting Graves disease. Construction of TCR beta libraries relied on iRepertoire HTBI primers and on Arm-PCR targeting CDR3 regions. TCRdb reprocessed the multiplex PCR reads via MiXCR and lists one record per CDR3 protein. The sample holds about 460,000 distinct CDR3 sequences, roughly 15% seen once. Time point meaning: newly diagnosed GD, antithyroid drugs for less than 3 months. Construction of the TCR library relied on RNA isolated from PBMCs. The same data also contributed to another study, on T cells in Graves' hyperthyroidism and ophthalmopathy.

Sequences were derived from peripheral blood mononuclear cells (PBMCs), sampled at new diagnosis, from a patient treated with antithyroid drugs. These TCRs come from a woman in her fifties or sixties with Graves disease.

This clonotype was counted many times. The chain joins TRBV27 to TRBJ2-3; 7 nucleotides match TRBD2. The trim removed 5 bases at V and 0 bases at J, leaving 8 bases unmatched. Germline loops: CDR1 MNHEY, CDR2 SMNVEV (reference sequence). The CDR3 totals 16 residues. The CDR3 nucleotides read TGTGCCAGCAGTGGGGAGGGGTATTCTAGCACAGATACGCAGTATTTT. Translation: CASSGEGYSSTDTQYF.

This clonotype was counted ten times or more. The chain joins TRBV27 to TRBJ2-5, with D perhaps TRBD2 (6 bases). The CDR3 runs 13 residues. Germline V gene sequence: CDR1 MNHEY, CDR2 SMNVEV (reference sequence). V was cut by 5 bases and J by 5 bases, with 12 bases left in between. CDR3 amino acids: CASSDRGGETQYF. CDR3 bases: TGTGCCAGCAGTGACCGGGGAGGCGAGACCCAGTACTTC.

This clonotype was found many times. The chain employs TRBV7-9 and TRBJ2-7, with D possibly TRBD2 on 5 matching bases. The CDR3 loop spans 12 amino acids. V was trimmed by 7 bases and J by 7 bases, leaving 14 bases between them. The germline V gene encodes CDR1 SEHNR and CDR2 FQNEAQ (reference sequence). CDR3 bases: TGTGCCAGCACCGGGCTGGAGGAAGAGCAGTACTTC. Translation: CASTGLEEEQYF.

There are many counts of this clonotype. The V call is TRBV5-1, the J call TRBJ2-3, with TRBD1 identical over 7 bases. The V and J ends lost 0 bases and 0 bases, in that order; junction bases with no gene match: 7. The CDR3 extends over 17 amino acids. Germline V lookup: CDR1 SGHRS, CDR2 YFSETQ. For the CDR3, the DNA is TGCGCCAGCAGCTTGGACGGGACAGAACTTAGCACAGATACGCAGTATTTT. Its protein product is CASSLDGTELSTDTQYF.

This clonotype was seen repeatedly, ten times or more. This chain joins TRBV29-1 and TRBJ1-5; D is uncertain. CDR1 SQVTM and CDR2 ANQGSEA come from the germline V gene. The CDR3 is 14 residues long. Between the trimmed V and J ends, which lost 4 bases and 6 bases, there was a span of 16 bases. The DNA for the CDR3 is TGCAGCGTTGTGGTCCAGGCTGCTGGTCAGCCCCAGCATTTT. This encodes CSVVVQAAGQPQHF.

This clonotype was observed many times. The chain has TRBV14 and TRBJ2-1; TRBD1 or TRBD2 may be the D gene (5 bases each). The CDR3 sequence is 13 residues long. Trimming stripped 0 bases from V and 9 bases from J, with 9 bases between. The V gene's germline CDR1 is SGHDN and CDR2 FVKESK. The CDR3 DNA reads TGTGCCAGCAGCCAAGATTGGGGGACTGAGCAGTTCTTC. Encoded protein: CASSQDWGTEQFF.

There are many counts of this clonotype. The chain couples TRBV12-3 or TRBV12-4 to TRBJ2-7, with D perhaps matching TRBD1 (5 bases). V shed 1 base and J shed 1 base, with 8 bases lying between them. This CDR3 has 14 residues. The CDR3 DNA follows: TGTGCCAGCAGTTTAGATGCAGGGTCCTACGAGCAGTACTTC. Amino acid sequence: CASSLDAGSYEQYF.

The gene calls are TRBV6-1 and TRBJ2-1; the match to TRBD2 covers 9 bases. J lost 9 bases, V lost 6 bases, and 15 bases had no gene match. Germline CDR1 MNHNS, CDR2 SASEGT. The CDR3 extends over 16 amino acids. DNA for the CDR3: TGTGCCAGCAGGTTATCTTTGCGGGAGGGCTATAGTGAGCAGTTCTTC. It codes for CASRLSLREGYSEQFF.

This clonotype was counted ten times or more. The chain has TRBV5-1 and TRBJ2-3; D is tentatively TRBD1 or TRBD2 (5 bases each). Germline CDR1 and CDR2: SGHRS and YFSETQ. CDR3 length: 13 amino acids. V dropped 5 bases and J dropped 4 bases, with 11 bases sitting between them. The CDR3 loop is CASSFGDADTQYF. The CDR3 DNA reads as TGCGCCAGCAGTTTTGGGGACGCAGATACGCAGTATTTT.

This clonotype was seen many times. This chain links TRBV28 with TRBJ1-5; 7 bases line up with TRBD1. The CDR3 has 15 residues. The germline V gene has CDR1 MDHEN and CDR2 SYDVKM. V lost 1 base and J lost 6; bases outside the gene matches: 6. Here the CDR3 reads CASSLFDRAGQPQHF. The DNA of the CDR3 is TGTGCCAGCAGTTTATTCGACAGGGCTGGTCAGCCCCAGCATTTT.

The chain combines TRBV9 with TRBJ2-7; TRBD2 matches at 14 bases. CDR1 and CDR2 from the germline V gene are SGDLS and YYNGEE. This CDR3 has 18 residues. V shed 0 bases and J 5 bases; nucleotides not matched to a gene: 10. CDR3 sequence reads: CASSVGTSGRLSQNEQYF. As DNA, the CDR3 is TGTGCCAGCAGCGTAGGGACTAGCGGGAGGCTTTCTCAGAACGAGCAGTACTTC. Drawing the rest from reference TRBV9 and TRBJ2-7, the complete variable domain is DSGVTQTPKHLITATGQRVTLRCSPRSGDLSVYWYQQSLDQGLQFLIQYYNGEERAKGNILERFSAQQFPDLHSELNLSSLELGDSALYFCASSVGTSGRLSQNEQYFGPGTRLTVT.

Many counts were recorded for this clonotype. The chain joins TRBV12-3 or TRBV12-4 to TRBJ2-4, with D tentatively TRBD1 (6 bases). V was shortened by 4 bases and J by 0 bases, with 10 bases between the two germline ends. This CDR3 is 15 amino acids long. Written as DNA, the CDR3 is TGTGCCAGCAGTTCACCGGACAGAGCCAAAAACATTCAGTACTTC. Encoded protein: CASSSPDRAKNIQYF.

The table lists this clonotype with a count of one. CDR3 in amino acids: CASSPTRSPFFYEQYF. CDR3 nucleotide sequence: TGTGCCAGCAGTCCGACTCGGTCCCCCTTTTTCTACGAGCAGTACTTC. This chain joins TRBV12-3 or TRBV12-4 and TRBJ2-7; D not resolved. V lost 5 bases and J lost 3, with 20 bases in between. The CDR3 runs to 16 residues.

The genes are TRBV5-4 and TRBJ2-1; TRBD2 is a possible D gene (6 bases). This CDR3 has 16 residues. Between the trimmed V and J ends, which lost 4 bases and 0 bases, there was a span of 14 bases. Per germline, CDR1 SGHNT and CDR2 YYREEE (reference sequence). In DNA form, the CDR3 reads TGTGCCAGCAGCGCTCTAGCGAGCCGCTCCTACAATGAGCAGTTCTTC. This sequence encodes CASSALASRSYNEQFF.

The sample holds many counts of this clonotype. In nucleotides, the CDR3 is TGCAGCGTTGGGACAGATCCTAACTATGGCTACACCTTC. This gives the protein CSVGTDPNYGYTF. The chain has TRBV29-1 and TRBJ1-2, with D perhaps TRBD1 (6 bases). CDR3 length: 13 residues. Germline V gives CDR1 SQVTM, CDR2 ANQGSEA. V was shortened by 4 bases and J by 0 bases, with 9 bases between the two germline ends.

There are a few counts of this clonotype. The chain recombines TRBV7-9 with TRBJ2-5, with a tentative D call TRBD2 (5 bases). V was pared by 1 base and J by 6 bases, with 18 bases between. The CDR3 spans 16 residues. The germline V gene encodes CDR1 SEHNR and CDR2 FQNEAQ (reference sequence). The CDR3 spells CASSLVQEGWRKTQYF. CDR3 coding DNA: TGTGCCAGCAGCTTAGTGCAAGAAGGTTGGAGGAAGACCCAGTACTTC.

This clonotype showed up just a few times. V and J are TRBV7-9 and TRBJ2-7; TRBD2 agrees at 9 bases. This CDR3 has 16 residues. J lost 7 bases, V lost 1 base, and 11 bases had no gene match. Per germline, CDR1 SEHNR and CDR2 FQNEAQ (reference sequence). CDR3 sequence reads: CASSLVSGREGREQYF. The CDR3 DNA sequence: TGTGCCAGCAGCTTAGTATCGGGGCGGGAGGGCCGGGAGCAGTACTTC.

The CDR3 region is CASSKTSGVGYEQFF. The CDR3 DNA reads as TGTGCCAGCAGCAAGACTAGCGGGGTCGGGTATGAGCAGTTCTTC. V and J are TRBV13 and TRBJ2-1; 11 bases align to TRBD2. From germline, CDR1 is PRHDT and CDR2 FYEKMQ (reference sequence). Germline trimming cut 5 bases from V and 8 bases from J; bases unmatched to any gene: 8. This CDR3 comprises 15 residues.

This clonotype occurred many times. The chain employs TRBV2 and TRBJ2-3; D is uncertain. This CDR3 is built from 15 residues. The ends were cut back, 3 bases at V and 2 bases at J, with 12 bases in the middle. CDR1 is SNHLY and CDR2 is FYNNEI in the germline V gene. CDR3 amino acids: CASSDSQSYTDTQYF. The CDR3 coding sequence is TGTGCCAGCAGTGATTCCCAATCTTACACAGATACGCAGTATTTT.

This clonotype appeared many times. The V and J genes are TRBV6-1 and TRBJ2-7; D may be TRBD2 (6 bases). Looked up from germline, CDR1 is MNHNS and CDR2 is SASEGT. The CDR3 has 13 residues. Trimming took 6 bases from V and 4 from J, leaving 13 bases between them. The CDR3 loop is CASSTPSGYEQYF. DNA for the CDR3: TGTGCCAGCAGCACCCCGAGCGGGTACGAGCAGTACTTC.

This clonotype was counted between two and nine times. The rearrangement uses TRBV19 and TRBJ2-1, with 14 bases fitting TRBD2. The germline CDR1 and CDR2 sequences are LNHDA and SQIVND (reference sequence). The CDR3 is 19 amino acids. Trimming cost V 4 bases and J 0 bases; bases outside gene matches: 8. The CDR3: CASSTPGLAGEGSYNEQFF. For the CDR3, the DNA is TGTGCCAGTAGTACGCCGGGACTAGCGGGAGAGGGCTCCTACAATGAGCAGTTCTTC.

This clonotype was recorded at least ten times. A much larger clone differs by one base, so this may be a read error. The rearrangement uses TRBV28 and TRBJ2-3, with 8 bases aligning to TRBD2. The junction had 2 bases not matched to a gene; V was cut back by 6 bases and J by 0 bases. The CDR3 length is 14 residues. Germline CDR1 is MDHEN and CDR2 is SYDVKM. CDR3 nucleotides: TGTGCCAGCAGCGCTAGCGGGAGCACAGATACGCAGTATTTT. This encodes CASSASGSTDTQYF. The full variable domain, rest sourced from reference TRBV28 and TRBJ2-3, is DVKVTQSSRYLVKRTGEKVFLECVQDMDHENMFWYRQDPGLGLRLIYFSYDVKMKEKGDIPEGYSVSREKKERFSLILESASTNQTSMYLCASSASGSTDTQYFGPGTRLTVL.

This clonotype was observed at least ten times. The chain recombines TRBV11-1 with TRBJ2-7, with 7 bases lining up with TRBD1. V lost 6 bases to trimming and J lost 1 base; unmatched junction nucleotides: 6. Germline V gene sequence: CDR1 SGHAT, CDR2 FQDESV (reference sequence). The CDR3 has 14 residues. CDR3 DNA sequence: TGTGCCAGCAGAAGACAGGGCGCATCCTACGAGCAGTACTTC. This gives the protein CASRRQGASYEQYF.